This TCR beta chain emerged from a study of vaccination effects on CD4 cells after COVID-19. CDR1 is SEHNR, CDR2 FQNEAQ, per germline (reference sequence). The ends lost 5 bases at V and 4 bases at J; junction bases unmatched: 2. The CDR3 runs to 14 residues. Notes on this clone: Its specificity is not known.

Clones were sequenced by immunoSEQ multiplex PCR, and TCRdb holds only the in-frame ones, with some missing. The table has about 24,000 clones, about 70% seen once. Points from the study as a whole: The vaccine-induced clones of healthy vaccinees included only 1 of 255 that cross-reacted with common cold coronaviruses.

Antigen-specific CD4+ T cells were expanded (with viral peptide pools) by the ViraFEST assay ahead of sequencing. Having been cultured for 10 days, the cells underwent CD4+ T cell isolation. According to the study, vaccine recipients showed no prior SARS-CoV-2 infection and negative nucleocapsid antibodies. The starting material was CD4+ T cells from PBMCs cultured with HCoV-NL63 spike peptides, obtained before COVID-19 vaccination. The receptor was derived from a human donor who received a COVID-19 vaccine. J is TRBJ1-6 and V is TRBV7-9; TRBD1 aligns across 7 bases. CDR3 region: CASSQTGYNSPLHF. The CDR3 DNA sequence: TGTGCCAGCAGCCAGACAGGGTATAATTCACCCCTCCACTTT.